The 21 T cell receptor beta chains given below trace back to one sample, sequenced in a study of read filtering for tumor transcriptome and immune sequencing. This library used roughly 400 ng RNA and molecular barcoded adaptors spanning alpha/delta and beta/gamma chains. TCRdb called the reads again in MiXCR, with one record for every CDR3 protein. The table includes about 15,000 distinct CDR3 sequences, roughly 22% detected once. The sequenced material came from a population of CD138-negative cells sorted from bone marrow. All receptors derive from a donor aged 40 or over with multiple myeloma.

This clonotype was seen repeatedly, ten times or more. The genes are TRBV6-6 and TRBJ2-5, with 9 bases lining up with TRBD2. The V gene end was trimmed by 6 bases and the J gene end by 1 base; junction bases not matched to a gene: 3. Germline V gene data show CDR1 as MNHNY and CDR2 as SVGAGI (reference sequence). CDR3 length: 14 residues. This CDR3 reads CASSQTSGQETQYF. The CDR3 nucleotides read TGTGCCAGCAGCCAGACTAGCGGCCAAGAGACCCAGTACTTC.

This clonotype was seen ten or more times. V and J are TRBV11-2 and TRBJ1-5; D gene uncertain. Germline V gene sequence: CDR1 SGHAT, CDR2 FQNNGV. This CDR3 has 13 residues. V was shortened by 5 bases and J by 8 bases, with 13 bases between the two germline ends. This CDR3 is CASSRSPPEPQHF. CDR3 sequence (DNA): TGTGCCAGCAGCCGAAGCCCGCCGGAGCCCCAGCATTTT. The full variable domain, rest sourced from reference TRBV11-2 and TRBJ1-5, is EAGVAQSPRYKIIEKRQSVAFWCNPISGHATLYWYQQILGQGPKLLIQFQNNGVVDDSQLPKDRFSAERLKGVDSTLKIQPAKLEDSAVYLCASSRSPPEPQHFGDGTRLSIL.

The chain carries TRBV2 and TRBJ2-3; D remains ambiguous. The CDR3 runs 14 residues. With 2 bases removed from V and 1 base from J, the gap between germline ends came to 7 bases. Germline V gene sequence: CDR1 SNHLY, CDR2 FYNNEI. The CDR3, as DNA: TGTGCCAGCAGTGAAATGTGGGGCACAGATACGCAGTATTTT. Translation gives CASSEMWGTDTQYF.

This rearrangement joins TRBV9 to TRBJ1-2, with TRBD1 as a possible D gene (6 bases). CDR3 length: 16 amino acids. In germline, CDR1 is SGDLS, CDR2 YYNGEE. The V and J ends lost 3 bases and 5 bases respectively, with 20 bases between them. Here the CDR3 reads CASSGQGAERGYGYTF. DNA of the CDR3: TGTGCCAGCAGCGGACAAGGGGCCGAAAGGGGGTATGGCTACACCTTC.

The chain combines TRBV20-1 with TRBJ2-3; D possibly corresponds to TRBD2 (6 bases). The germline CDR1 and CDR2 sequences are DFQATT and SNEGSKA (reference sequence). This CDR3 has 13 amino acids. In DNA, the CDR3 is TGCAGCGCTGGGCGGACTAACACAGATACGCAGTATTTT. This encodes CSAGRTNTDTQYF.

J is TRBJ2-1 and V is TRBV10-3, with D possibly TRBD2 on 6 matching bases. Germline values: CDR1 ENHRY, CDR2 SYGVKD. Trimming cost V 5 bases and J 5 bases, with 16 bases left between them. This CDR3 has 15 residues. The CDR3: CAISSTAGSNNEQFF. CDR3 nucleotide sequence: TGTGCCATCAGTAGCACCGCGGGGAGTAACAATGAGCAGTTCTTC.

This clonotype was picked up many times. CDR3 bases: TGTGCCAGCAGCGTGAGTGACAGGCCCTACTACGAGCAGTACTTC. This translates into CASSVSDRPYYEQYF. V usage is TRBV9 and J usage is TRBJ2-7; a weak D match, TRBD1 (6 bases). Trimming stripped 2 bases from V and 3 bases from J, with 15 bases between. Germline CDR1 SGDLS, CDR2 YYNGEE. This CDR3 region has 15 residues.

This clonotype has at least ten counts. This chain connects TRBV29-1 to TRBJ2-1; D call uncertain. The CDR3 extends over 11 amino acids. The germline V gene has CDR1 SQVTM and CDR2 ANQGSEA. With 7 bases removed from V and 5 bases from J, the gap between germline ends came to 9 bases. CDR3 nucleotide sequence: TGCAGCGCCACAGCAAACAATGAGCAGTTCTTC. Protein: CSATANNEQFF.

The genes are TRBV5-4 and TRBJ2-1; D gene unclear. CDR1 and CDR2 from the germline V gene are SGHNT and YYREEE (reference sequence). With 0 bases removed from V and 4 bases from J, the gap between germline ends came to 17 bases. The CDR3 sequence is 17 residues long. The CDR3 region has the DNA TGTGCCAGCAGCTTGGGGGGTGGAGTCACCCATTACAATGAGCAGTTCTTC. Amino acid sequence: CASSLGGGVTHYNEQFF.

This clonotype appeared many times. The chain couples TRBV11-2 to TRBJ2-2; D may be TRBD2 (5 bases). Trimming took off 5 bases at V and 0 bases at J, with 25 bases between the two ends. The CDR3 loop spans 20 amino acids. Germline V gene data show CDR1 as SGHAT and CDR2 as FQNNGV. Here the CDR3 reads CASSPRGTPSPKSNTGELFF. The CDR3 nucleotides read TGTGCCAGCAGCCCCCGGGGTACACCGAGCCCAAAATCGAACACCGGGGAGCTGTTTTTT.

There are many counts of this clonotype. V is TRBV5-1 and J is TRBJ2-1; D may be TRBD1 or TRBD2 (5 bases each). Germline V CDR1 and CDR2: SGHRS, YFSETQ. V was shortened by 6 bases and J by 7 bases, with 20 bases between the two germline ends. The CDR3 spans 15 residues. CDR3 in amino acids: CASKRGRGVVNEQFF. The DNA of the CDR3 is TGCGCCAGCAAGAGGGGTAGAGGGGTAGTAAATGAGCAGTTCTTC.

In its sample, this clonotype was seen many times. The chain links TRBV7-8 to TRBJ2-1; TRBD2 matches 10 bases. V dropped 2 bases and J dropped 3; count of bases not matched to a gene: 4. The germline V gene encodes CDR1 SGHVS and CDR2 FQNEAQ. The CDR3 spans 16 residues. The CDR3 DNA reads TGTGCCAGCAGCTTATATGGGACTAGCGACTACAATGAGCAGTTCTTC. Protein: CASSLYGTSDYNEQFF.

The chain links TRBV29-1 to TRBJ1-1; no reliable D call. V lost 4 bases, J lost 2 bases, and 5 bases lay in between. Germline assignment: CDR1 SQVTM and CDR2 ANQGSEA. The CDR3 contains 11 residues. This chain's CDR3 is CSVALNTEAFF. The CDR3 bases are TGCAGCGTTGCCCTAAACACTGAAGCTTTCTTT. Full variable domain (remainder filled in from reference TRBV29-1 and TRBJ1-1): SAVISQKPSRDICQRGTSLTIQCQVDSQVTMMFWYRQQPGQSLTLIATANQGSEATYESGFVIDKFPISRPNLTFSTLTVSNMSPEDSSIYLCSVALNTEAFFGQGTRLTVV.

Note on this clonotype: A much larger clone lies one base from this, so it may be a read error. The rearrangement joins TRBV7-9 to TRBJ1-4; tentatively, D is TRBD1 (5 bases). V shed 4 bases and J shed 0 bases, with 21 bases lying between them. CDR3 length: 19 amino acids. Germline values: CDR1 SEHNR, CDR2 FQNEAQ (reference sequence). The CDR3 region is CASSSQGAGPFATNEKLFF. The CDR3 DNA reads TGTGCCAGCAGCTCTCAGGGAGCCGGGCCTTTTGCAACTAATGAAAAACTGTTTTTT. Full variable domain (outside the CDR3, taken from reference TRBV7-9 and TRBJ1-4): DTGVSQNPRHKITKRGQNVTFRCDPISEHNRLYWYRQTLGQGPEFLTYFQNEAQLEKSRLLSDRFSAERPKGSFSTLEIQRTEQGDSAMYLCASSSQGAGPFATNEKLFFGSGTQLSVL.

This clonotype was picked up many times. The CDR3 DNA reads as TGTGCCAGCAGTTACACTCCTAGCAATCAGCCCCAGCATTTT. Protein: CASSYTPSNQPQHF. J is TRBJ1-5 and V is TRBV27; no reliable D call. CDR1 is MNHEY and CDR2 is SMNVEV in the germline V gene (reference sequence). Trimming took 4 bases from V and 0 from J, leaving 7 bases between them. CDR3 length: 14 residues.

This clonotype appeared a few times. The chain carries TRBV7-9 and TRBJ2-5, with D possibly TRBD2 on 5 matching bases. V was cut by 1 base and J by 9 bases, with 9 bases left in between. The germline V gene has CDR1 SEHNR and CDR2 FQNEAQ (reference sequence). The CDR3 length is 12 residues. DNA of the CDR3: TGTGCCAGCAGCTTAGGCGACGGGGCCCAGTACTTC. It yields the protein CASSLGDGAQYF.

The J gene is TRBJ2-5, the V gene TRBV7-9, with 10 bases fitting TRBD2. J lost 4 bases, V lost 4 bases, and 3 bases had no gene match. The CDR3 length is 14 residues. The germline gives CDR1 SEHNR, CDR2 FQNEAQ (reference sequence). The CDR3 protein is CASSSGLAAETQYF. DNA of the CDR3: TGTGCCAGCAGCTCTGGACTAGCGGCAGAGACCCAGTACTTC.

The table lists this clonotype with many counts. CDR3 residues: CASSLYSYEQYF. CDR3 DNA: TGTGCCAGCAGCTTATACAGTTACGAGCAGTACTTC. The rearrangement links TRBV5-4 to TRBJ2-7, with D uncertain. Germline lookup yields CDR1 SGHNT and CDR2 YYREEE (reference sequence). Trimming took off 2 bases at V and 4 bases at J, with 7 bases between the two ends. CDR3 size: 12 residues.

This clonotype was observed a few times. Being one base from a much bigger clone, this may be a read error. The rearrangement uses TRBV21-1 and TRBJ1-1. TRBV21-1 is reported as a pseudogene. The CDR3 totals 11 residues. The CDR3 region is CARGMNTEAFF. CDR3 nucleotide sequence: TGTGCCAGGGGGATGAACACTGAAGCTTTCTTT.

This clonotype occurred a few times. The gene calls are TRBV10-3 and TRBJ2-7, with 9 bases matching TRBD1. After removal of 7 bases from V and 3 bases from J, the junction contained 10 bases not matched to a gene. The CDR3 is 15 residues long. The germline V gene encodes CDR1 ENHRY and CDR2 SYGVKD. The CDR3: CAIKEDRGISYEQYF. The CDR3 nucleotides read TGTGCCATCAAGGAGGACAGGGGAATAAGCTACGAGCAGTACTTC.

This rearrangement joins TRBV2 to TRBJ2-1, with D perhaps matching TRBD1 or TRBD2 (5 bases each). CDR1 and CDR2 (germline): SNHLY, FYNNEI. V lost 7 bases and J 7 bases, leaving 11 bases between the germline ends. The length of the CDR3 is 12 residues. The CDR3 coding sequence is TGTGCCAGCATGATAGGGGAGAATGAGCAGTTCTTC. It is translated as CASMIGENEQFF.